Reported below is one T cell receptor beta chain. V lost 7 bases to trimming and J lost 1 base, with 11 bases between them. CDR3 length: 13 amino acids. Per the germline V gene, CDR1 is SGHRS and CDR2 is YFSETQ. The sample is drawn from a study of blood T cells in healthy people across ages. Using a J-beta primer mix together with a sample-barcoded 5' primer, a second PCR was run for roughly 7 to 12 cycles. TCRdb reprocessed the 5' RACE reads via MiXCR and lists one record per CDR3 protein. The data contain around 1,800,000 distinct CDR3 sequences, about two fifths of them singletons. The sequence derives from a human donor in good health. The sequencing input was blood. V gene TRBV5-1 combines with J gene TRBJ1-1, with D unclear. Here the CDR3 DNA reads TGCGCCAGCCTTGCGGGAGAGAACACTGAAGCTTTCTTT. This sequence encodes CASLAGENTEAFF.